Below are 15 T cell receptor beta chains sequenced from a single sample in a study of blood T cell repertoires in COVID-19. Only in-frame clones appear in the TCRdb table, and some are missing; sequencing was by immunoSEQ multiplex PCR. Of 250,000 to 300,000 clones in the sample, about 86% were seen once. Input material: peripheral blood. These receptors all come from a woman aged 65 to 85 with COVID-19, enrolled during active disease.

The CDR3 loop is CASSGSGYTEAFF. DNA of the CDR3: TGCGCCAGCAGTGGCTCGGGGTACACTGAAGCTTTCTTT. The J gene is TRBJ1-1, the V gene TRBV5-1; D unresolved. The CDR3 totals 13 residues. V lost 5 bases, J lost 3 bases, and 11 bases lay in between. CDR1 SGHRS and CDR2 YFSETQ come from the germline V gene.

The rearrangement links TRBV29-1 to TRBJ2-1, with TRBD1 matching over 10 bases. The CDR3 is made up of 16 amino acids. From germline, CDR1 is SQVTM and CDR2 ANQGSEA. V lost 5 bases and J lost 0; bases outside the gene matches: 7. The CDR3 sequence: CSVPPRDRGSYNEQFF. DNA for the CDR3: TGCAGCGTTCCCCCTAGGGACAGGGGCTCCTACAATGAGCAGTTCTTC.

This clone was observed once. The rearrangement joins TRBV19 to TRBJ2-3, with a possible D match to TRBD1 (6 bases). The CDR3 runs to 14 residues. V was pared by 2 bases and J by 2 bases, with 8 bases between. The germline CDR1 and CDR2 sequences are LNHDA and SQIVND (reference sequence). Here the CDR3 DNA reads TGTGCCAGTAGTATACAGGGGACCACAGATACGCAGTATTTT. As protein: CASSIQGTTDTQYF.

The V gene is TRBV5-1, the J gene TRBJ2-7, with D uncertain. CDR3 length: 13 residues. Per the germline V gene, CDR1 is SGHRS and CDR2 is YFSETQ. The V and J ends lost 8 bases and 3 bases respectively, with 15 bases between them. The CDR3 bases are TGCGCCAGTCTTCTGCGTCCCCTCTACGAGCAGTACTTC. This gives the protein CASLLRPLYEQYF.

V gene TRBV30 combines with J gene TRBJ1-1; D might be TRBD1 (5 bases). Trimming stripped 2 bases from V and 1 base from J, with 11 bases between. Germline values: CDR1 GTSNPN, CDR2 SVGIG (reference sequence). The CDR3 has 14 amino acids. CDR3 sequence: CAWSPITGNTEAFF. CDR3 nucleotides: TGTGCCTGGAGTCCGATAACAGGGAACACTGAAGCTTTCTTT.

J is TRBJ2-3 and V is TRBV1; the table's D call of TRBD2 was not tested on the DNA. TRBV1 is an annotated pseudogene. The length of the CDR3 is 17 residues. CDR3 sequence reads: CTSSQCNASGGQDTQYF. CDR3 DNA: TGCACCAGCAGCCAATGTAATGCTAGCGGGGGGCAAGATACGCAGTATTTT.

The V gene is TRBV5-1, the J gene TRBJ2-5, with TRBD2 as a possible D gene (6 bases). This CDR3 spans 15 amino acids. Trimming removed 0 bases from V and 4 bases from J, with 13 bases in between. In germline, CDR1 is SGHRS, CDR2 YFSETQ. The CDR3 sequence: CASSLGGLGGETQYF. The CDR3 DNA reads TGCGCCAGCAGCTTGGGAGGTCTGGGGGGAGAGACCCAGTACTTC.

The chain links TRBV12-5 to TRBJ1-1; 7 nucleotides align to TRBD1. Germline trimming cut 6 bases from V and 7 bases from J; bases unmatched to any gene: 5. The CDR3 runs 12 residues. Germline V gene lookup returns CDR1 LGHNT and CDR2 FRNRAP. The CDR3 DNA reads TGTGCTAGTGGACGGGGACAGCTTGAAGCTTTCTTT. It encodes CASGRGQLEAFF.

This rearrangement joins TRBV5-1 to TRBJ2-1; possible D gene TRBD2, 7 bases. CDR1 and CDR2 (germline): SGHRS, YFSETQ. The CDR3 covers 14 residues. Trimming stripped 2 bases from V and 9 bases from J, with 15 bases between. CDR3 loop: CASSLWGGPSEQFF. The CDR3 region has the DNA TGCGCCAGCAGCTTATGGGGGGGGCCGAGTGAGCAGTTCTTC.

This clone was detected once. The V and J genes are TRBV19 and TRBJ1-1, with D possibly TRBD1 on 6 matching bases. Germline CDR1 LNHDA, CDR2 SQIVND (reference sequence). V was cut by 7 bases and J by 3 bases, with 12 bases left in between. CDR3 length: 13 residues. The CDR3 bases are TGTGCCAGTACCTCCTGGGGGCACACTGAAGCTTTCTTT. Translation gives CASTSWGHTEAFF.

V and J are TRBV5-1 and TRBJ1-1; 8 bases line up with TRBD1. Germline loops: CDR1 SGHRS, CDR2 YFSETQ. The CDR3 length is 14 residues. After removal of 4 bases from V and 4 bases from J, the junction contained 6 bases not matched to a gene. The CDR3 loop is CASSLQGAGTEAFF. The CDR3 DNA reads as TGCGCCAGCAGCCTCCAGGGGGCAGGCACTGAAGCTTTCTTT.

This sequence joins TRBV29-1 and TRBJ1-4, with 10 bases aligning to TRBD1. Germline V gene sequence: CDR1 SQVTM, CDR2 ANQGSEA. The V and J ends lost 7 bases and 5 bases, in that order; junction bases with no gene match: 4. CDR3 length: 13 amino acids. CDR3 residues: CSARGQGNEKLFF. For the CDR3, the DNA is TGCAGCGCCAGGGGACAGGGGAATGAAAAACTGTTTTTT.

The chain employs TRBV6-5 and TRBJ1-1; tentative D call: TRBD1 (6 bases). V lost 7 bases and J 0 bases, leaving 12 bases between the germline ends. The CDR3 covers 14 residues. Germline V gene data show CDR1 as MNHEY and CDR2 as SVGAGI. This CDR3 is CASTGQNLNTEAFF. As DNA, the CDR3 is TGTGCCAGCACCGGACAGAATTTGAACACTGAAGCTTTCTTT.

The V gene is TRBV5-3, the J gene TRBJ2-1; possibly TRBD2 for D (6 bases). TRBV5-3 qualifies as an ORF whose function is uncertain. Trimming took 3 bases from V and 5 from J, leaving 21 bases between them. This CDR3 region has 17 residues. CDR3 residues: CARSSSASRTNNNEQFF. The CDR3 nucleotides read TGTGCCAGAAGCTCGAGCGCTTCTCGGACTAACAACAATGAGCAGTTCTTC.

The genes are TRBV5-1 and TRBJ2-3, with TRBD2 matching 7 bases. The CDR3 covers 15 residues. Germline CDR1 and CDR2: SGHRS and YFSETQ. V was clipped by 2 bases and J by 4 bases; unmatched bases: 7. CDR3 in amino acids: CASSLAGRVADTQYF. The DNA of the CDR3 is TGCGCCAGCAGCTTAGCGGGGAGGGTGGCAGATACGCAGTATTTT. Complete variable domain (other parts from reference TRBV5-1 and TRBJ2-3): KAGVTQTPRYLIKTRGQQVTLSCSPISGHRSVSWYQQTPGQGLQFLFEYFSETQRNKGNFPGRFSGRQFSNSRSEMNVSTLELGDSALYLCASSLAGRVADTQYFGPGTRLTVL.